This T cell receptor (beta chain) emerged from a study of blood T cells in healthy people across ages. Trimming cost V 5 bases and J 2 bases, with 9 bases left between them. The CDR3 contains 13 residues. From germline, CDR1 is MNHEY and CDR2 SMNVEV (reference sequence). Then a second PCR, running about 6 to 12 cycles, was carried out with a sample-barcoded 5' primer and a J-beta primer mix. A template-switch adaptor with 12 random nucleotides tagged each cDNA molecule. TCRdb used MiXCR to reprocess the 5' RACE reads, holding one entry per CDR3 protein. Found here are 890,000 or so distinct CDR3 sequences, around 62% of them singletons; the top ten hold around 30%. Each sample yielded at least 5 micrograms of PBMC total RNA.

This clonotype was sampled from a young man in good health. The chain uses TRBV27 and TRBJ1-2, with D unclear. Sequencing was carried out using blood. CDR3 sequence: CASSIRINYGYTF. In DNA, the CDR3 is TGTGCCAGCAGTATTAGGATAAACTATGGCTACACCTTC.